This T cell receptor beta chain was obtained from a study of early T cells in non-severe SARS-CoV-2 infection (dated by TCRdb to 2020 to 2023). Concerning the study at large: Because TCR sequencing was done on bulk RNA from unsorted whole blood, the alpha and beta chains could not be paired. General findings and caveats noted by the study authors: Matching against VDJdb was skewed toward anti-spike CD8 responses, likely underestimated virus-specific expansions, and missed private and CD4 specificities.

CDR1 and CDR2 are read off the germline V gene as MNHEY and SVGAGI. Spanning cysteine to phenylalanine, the CDR3 consists of 15 amino acids. The retained sequence is limited to the CDR3, 45 bases, with the frame set at the first base. V is pared back by 2 bases and J by 6 bases, with 13 bases lying between the germline termini. The receptor library was made with 5' RACE. TCRdb names NextSeq 500 as the instrument used. Unique molecular identifiers were attached to individual cDNA molecules in the TCR library protocol so that sequencing error and PCR bias could be corrected. Both TCR alpha and beta chains were sequenced, and tight co-correlation was observed between alpha and beta sequence abundances in each sample. The published analysis was carried out like this. Decombinator V4 was used to annotate TCR sequences for V gene, J gene and CDR3. TCRs were defined as expanded if a significant change between any two time points was detected under a Poisson model with p below 0.0001. TCR abundances were normalised to the total number of TCRs sequenced per sample and were expressed as counts per million. MAIT TCRs were defined by TRAV1-2 paired with TRAJ12, TRAJ20 or TRAJ33, and iNKT TCRs by TRAV10 paired with TRAJ18. VDJdb, accessed 1 November 2021, was searched for CMV, EBV and SARS-CoV-2 annotated TCRs, excluding TCRs annotated for multiple antigens. TCRdb passed the public sequencing reads through fastp at Q25 and MiXCR, retaining productive beta sequences. For every CDR3 protein sequence, its rows merge into one entry that carries the most common genes and DNA. The V and J calls were determined by TCRdb, not by the authors. A total of 30,000 to 45,000 distinct CDR3 sequences appear in this sample, roughly 5.3% of them only once. The biggest ten clones account for 30% of the sample.

This clonotype was found many times. Its antigen remains unidentified. No base qualities exist here, and no much larger clone lies one base off it. This was a case-control study nested in a cohort of healthcare workers in London, UK, who had nasopharyngeal swab PCR tests and blood samples taken every week. Healthcare workers were recruited between 23 and 31 March 2020, during the week of the UK lockdown, and were followed weekly for up to about 16 weeks. The receptor was derived from an adult who was a healthcare worker with PCR-confirmed SARS-CoV-2 infection or an uninfected control (not recorded which). The material sequenced was whole blood. The sequence is built from TRBV6-5 and TRBJ1-4; the D gene assignment is ambiguous. The DNA is as follows: TGTGCCAGCAGTTACCAAATCCCCCCGGATGAAAAACTGTTTTTT. Translated, it reads CASSYQIPPDEKLFF.